Included here is one T cell receptor (beta chain) sequence, with context. The antigen remains undetermined. These data come from a study of identical twins. Notes on the study in general: Without tracking the same donors, conclusions rested on cross-sectional statistical analysis. There is a chance that invariant MAIT and iNKT cells partially muddied zero-insertion analyses.

Germline trimming cut 2 bases from V and 3 bases from J; bases unmatched to any gene: 7. The V gene's germline CDR1 is SQVTM and CDR2 ANQGSEA. The CDR3 has 15 residues. No donor was unhealthy or non-Caucasian. Via MiXCR, TCRdb re-called the 5' RACE reads, giving one row per CDR3 protein. The table records about 460,000 distinct CDR3 sequences, over 12% of them present only once. These data were also reused for a study on yellow fever vaccine responses in identical twins.

Sequenced: CD4+ T cells sorted from blood. This chain links TRBV29-1 with TRBJ2-3, with 8 bases lining up with TRBD2. The TCR sequence derives from a woman younger than 30 in good health. This CDR3 is CSVERQRGRTDTQYF. CDR3 in DNA: TGCAGCGTTGAAAGGCAGCGGGGGCGGACAGATACGCAGTATTTT.